The following is a T cell receptor beta chain sequence with its context. This sample was included in a study of T-cell memory formation after mild COVID-19. Each CDR3 protein gets one entry after TCRdb re-called the 5' RACE reads with MiXCR. The sample gives some 320,000 distinct CDR3 sequences, around 15% of which show up once; roughly 21% is in the top ten. There are 13 residues in the CDR3. Germline V CDR1 and CDR2: SGHAT, FQNNGV. The V and J ends lost 6 bases and 6 bases respectively, with 12 bases between them. Input material: PBMCs or a T cell subset sorted from them (not recorded which). The rearrangement uses TRBV11-2 and TRBJ1-5; the D is unclear. The clonotype comes from a man aged 18-30 years who had mild COVID-19 (a few samples of this study predate the infection). Cell type and time point are not known. In DNA, the CDR3 is TGTGCCAGCAGGGCCTCACGGGGTCAGCCCCAGCATTTT. Translating gives CASRASRGQPQHF. Variable domain in full (rest from reference TRBV11-2 and TRBJ1-5): EAGVAQSPRYKIIEKRQSVAFWCNPISGHATLYWYQQILGQGPKLLIQFQNNGVVDDSQLPKDRFSAERLKGVDSTLKIQPAKLEDSAVYLCASRASRGQPQHFGDGTRLSIL.